The clone carrying this T cell receptor beta chain was detected once. These data come from a study of T cell changes during pregnancy in multiple sclerosis. This CDR3 is 13 amino acids long. Germline V gene sequence: CDR1 MGHRA, CDR2 YSYEKL. V dropped 5 bases and J dropped 8 bases, with 13 bases sitting between them. Produced via immunoSEQ multiplex PCR; TCRdb's table is partial and in-frame only. This table has roughly 90,000 clones, almost 95% appearing once. Sample: peripheral blood, taken in the third trimester of pregnancy. The sequence derives from a female donor with multiple sclerosis, enrolled in a pregnancy study. V is TRBV4-1 and J is TRBJ2-1; D is ambiguous. The DNA for the CDR3 is TGCGCCAGCAGCTCAAAGGAGATAGATGAGCAGTTCTTC. Translating it yields CASSSKEIDEQFF.